These 6 T cell receptor beta chains originate from one sample sequenced in a study of OX40 agonist ivuxolimab in advanced cancers. TCRdb's table, derived via immunoSEQ multiplex PCR, lists solely in-frame clones and lacks some. The sample carries approximately 100,000 clones, 80% to 95% recorded once. Sample: CD4+ or CD8+ T cells sorted from blood, taken in a trial of the OX40 agonist ivuxolimab. Receptor source: an adult with an advanced solid tumor such as melanoma, head and neck, liver or kidney cancer.

The rearrangement joins TRBV28 to TRBJ2-7; D may be TRBD1 or TRBD2 (5 bases each). The CDR3 is 20 amino acids. Trimming cost V 6 bases and J 0 bases, with 30 bases left between them. CDR1 MDHEN and CDR2 SYDVKM come from the germline V gene. CDR3: CASRTYSPREPYRSSYEQYF. The CDR3 nucleotides are TGTGCCAGCAGAACCTACTCCCCCCGGGAACCCTACAGGAGCTCCTACGAGCAGTACTTC.

As for this clone: At one of its ends the junction is not consistent with the germline gene, which may arise from a read error. The chain links TRBV7-7 to TRBJ2-5, with TRBD2 matching 13 bases. Per germline, CDR1 SSHAT and CDR2 FNYEAQ (reference sequence). The CDR3 length is 18 residues. For the CDR3, the DNA is TGTGCTAGCAGCTTAGGGGGACTAGCGGGAAATCGGCGAGAGACCCAGTACTTC. Its translation is CASSLGGLAGNRRETQYF.

The rearrangement joins TRBV4-2 to TRBJ2-3; 9 bases fit TRBD1. Germline V CDR1 and CDR2: LGHNA, YNFKEQ. Germline trimming cut 4 bases from V and 0 bases from J; bases unmatched to any gene: 29. The CDR3 covers 24 residues. Here the CDR3 DNA reads TGTGCCAGCAGCCCCCCGCCGGGACAGGGATCCCCGGCTAAACCCAGCCTAAGCACAGATACGCAGTATTTT. Amino acid sequence: CASSPPPGQGSPAKPSLSTDTQYF.

V is TRBV28 and J is TRBJ1-5, with 9 bases matching TRBD1. The length of the CDR3 is 15 residues. Trimming removed 6 bases from V and 3 bases from J; junction bases left unmatched: 6. Germline CDR1 and CDR2: MDHEN and SYDVKM. The CDR3 sequence is CASRGTGIVNQPQHF. In nucleotides, the CDR3 is TGTGCCAGCAGGGGGACAGGGATAGTCAATCAGCCCCAGCATTTT.

The chain has TRBV19 and TRBJ2-7, with TRBD2 matching over 7 bases. The CDR3 contains 15 residues. Trimming removed 3 bases from V and 0 bases from J; junction bases left unmatched: 5. Looked up from germline, CDR1 is LNHDA and CDR2 is SQIVND (reference sequence). The CDR3 bases are TGTGCCAGTAGTATTGAGGGAGGGAGCTCCTACGAGCAGTACTTC. Encoded protein: CASSIEGGSSYEQYF.

The V call is TRBV19, the J call TRBJ1-5; 8 bases are shared with TRBD1. The trim removed 3 bases at V and 4 bases at J, leaving 2 bases unmatched. The CDR3 consists of 14 residues. Germline CDR1 reads LNHDA; CDR2 reads SQIVND (reference sequence). This CDR3 reads CASSITGGNQPQHF. The CDR3 DNA sequence: TGTGCCAGTAGTATCACAGGGGGAAATCAGCCCCAGCATTTT.